A selection of T cell receptor beta chains follows, all from one sample in a study of blood T cells in healthy people across ages. One entry per CDR3 protein, called by TCRdb with MiXCR from the 5' RACE reads. The sample shows roughly 800,000 distinct CDR3 sequences, about 62% of them seen only once. Source material: blood. Receptor source: a man aged 30 to 39 in good health. Both conserved end residues are part of each CDR3. A D gene is named only where the DNA matches it firmly. Not all rows give a size; the values are once, few, many and, for expanded clones, a class.

clone_size | j_call | d_call | v_call | cdr3_nt | cdr3_aa
- | TRBJ1-5 | - | TRBV3-1 | TGTGCCAGCAGCCAAGGGGTGGGGAGCAATCAGCCCCAGCATTTT | CASSQGVGSNQPQHF
few | TRBJ2-6 | - | TRBV29-1 | TGCAGCGTTGTAGGGGGTACTGGGGCCAACGTCCTGACTTTC | CSVVGGTGANVLTF
few | TRBJ2-5 | TRBD1 | TRBV7-9 | TGTGCCAGCACCCTGACAGGGCCACAAGAGACCCAGTACTTC | CASTLTGPQETQYF
once | TRBJ1-5 | - | TRBV2 | TGTGCCAGCGGTGGTTTTCGACACGGGGAATATCAGCCCCAGCATTTT | CASGGFRHGEYQPQHF
few | TRBJ1-2 | - | TRBV20-1 | TGCAGTGCTGACCGAGGCCCCTATGGCTACACCTTC | CSADRGPYGYTF
- | TRBJ1-4 | - | TRBV20-1 | TGCAGTGCTGGGCCGGCGGGCTTCAATGAAAAACTGTTTTTT | CSAGPAGFNEKLFF
- | TRBJ2-5 | - | TRBV7-9 | TGTGCCAGCAGCTTAAGCGCCGGACGGGGAGAGACCCAGTACTTC | CASSLSAGRGETQYF
few | TRBJ2-1 | - | TRBV7-9 | TGTGCCAGCAGCTTCGGAGGGGTGGAGTTCTTC | CASSFGGVEFF
- | TRBJ2-1 | - | TRBV6-2/TRBV6-3 | TGTGCCAGCAGTTTTAGGAGACACTACAATGAGCAGTTCTTC | CASSFRRHYNEQFF
few | TRBJ2-1 | TRBD1 | TRBV20-1 | TGCAGTGCTCGCACAGGGGCCCGCTGGTACAATGAGCAGTTCTTC | CSARTGARWYNEQFF
- | TRBJ2-1 | - | TRBV3-1 | TGTGCCAGCAGCCAAGGGACAGCGTCGTTCCAAGAGACCCAGTTCTTC | CASSQGTASFQETQFF
- | TRBJ2-2 | - | TRBV7-9 | TGTGCCAGCAGGCTGGGACGTCATACTAAGGGGGAGCTGTTTTTT | CASRLGRHTKGELFF
- | TRBJ2-7 | - | TRBV20-1 | TGCATAAGAACAAGGGGGGCGAACTACGAGCAGTACTTC | CIRTRGANYEQYF
few | TRBJ2-7 | TRBD2 | TRBV6-6 | TGTGCCAGCAGACGGACTAGCGGGATAGGGGAATTCTACGAGCAGTACTTC | CASRRTSGIGEFYEQYF
- | TRBJ2-7 | - | TRBV4-3 | TGCGCCAGCAGCCAGGAATCAAACTCCTACGAGCAGTACTTC | CASSQESNSYEQYF
- | TRBJ2-3 | - | TRBV4-1 | TGCGCCAGCAGCCAAGGTCAGGAACTACCCCAAGATACGCAGTATTTT | CASSQGQELPQDTQYF
few | TRBJ1-5 | TRBD1 | TRBV29-1 | TGCAGCGCAACAGGGGGCGGTAGTCAGCCCCAGCATTTT | CSATGGGSQPQHF
- | TRBJ2-7 | TRBD1 | TRBV5-1 | TGCGCCAGCACTCGGACAGGGGATCAGGGCGAGCAGTACTTC | CASTRTGDQGEQYF
- | TRBJ2-1 | - | TRBV6-6 | TGTGCCAGCAGTTATTCGACAGGCTGGGGTCATGATGAGCAGTTCTTC | CASSYSTGWGHDEQFF
- | TRBJ1-1 | - | TRBV5-1 | TGCGCCAGCAGCTTGTGGGAGACCAACACTGAAGCTTTCTTT | CASSLWETNTEAFF
- | TRBJ2-3 | - | TRBV20-1 | TGCAGTGCTGGGGGGCTAGCCCAAGGACTCGGCACAGATACGCAGTATTTT | CSAGGLAQGLGTDTQYF
- | TRBJ2-3 | TRBD2 | TRBV5-1 | TGCGCCAGCAGCCCCAGACTAGCGGGGCGCACAGATACGCAGTATTTT | CASSPRLAGRTDTQYF